A selection of T cell receptor beta chains follows, all from one sample in a study of shared T cell receptors in the human thymus. The assay was immunoSEQ multiplex PCR, and TCRdb's table has in-frame clones only and misses some. In the table there are hundreds of thousands of clones, approximately 87% of which are singletons. The same data also contributed to another study, on human thymus T cells.

Sequencing input: thymocytes. The receptors derive from a boy in the first two years of life with a congenital heart defect. Each CDR3 is given with its conserved first and last residue. Fields, in order: D gene, V gene, clone size, J gene, CDR3 DNA, CDR3 protein. The D gene is left open where the match is weak. Part of the rows lack a size; the others show once, few, many or a class for expanded clones.

-	TRBV30	-	TRBJ2-7	TGTGCCTGGATAGCTGGGGCGGGAACCTACGAGCAGTACTTC	CAWIAGAGTYEQYF
TRBD2	TRBV30	-	TRBJ2-7	TGTGCCTGGAGTGTACAAAGGCGGGCTAGCGGACACTCCTACGAGCAGTACTTC	CAWSVQRRASGHSYEQYF
TRBD2	TRBV5-6	-	TRBJ2-3	TGTGCCAGCAGCTTGTTCGGGGGGTTTGTAGATACGCAGTATTTT	CASSLFGGFVDTQYF
-	TRBV27	-	TRBJ1-2	TGTGCCAGCAGTACAGGAGCCGGCTACACCTTC	CASSTGAGYTF
-	TRBV4-3	few	TRBJ1-5	TGCGCCAGCAGCCAAGATCCTCCCCAGGGCCGCAATCAGCCCCAGCATTTT	CASSQDPPQGRNQPQHF
TRBD1	TRBV6-6	-	TRBJ1-2	TGTGCCAGCGAGCCGTCAGGGGGCAGTTATGGCTACACCTTC	CASEPSGGSYGYTF
TRBD2	TRBV4-2	few	TRBJ2-7	TGTGCCAGCAGCCTCCCCGGGACTAGCCCCTACGAGCAGTACTTC	CASSLPGTSPYEQYF
TRBD1	TRBV4-2	-	TRBJ1-2	TGTGCCAGCAGCCAAGATGCCCAGGGGGTGGGAGGCGGCTACACCTTC	CASSQDAQGVGGGYTF
TRBD2	TRBV15	-	TRBJ2-7	TGTGCCACCGGTCGGGAGGGACCGTCCTCCTACGAGCAGTACTTC	CATGREGPSSYEQYF
-	TRBV29-1	-	TRBJ1-1	TGCAGCGTTGAGAGGGAACAGAACACTGAAGCTTTCTTT	CSVEREQNTEAFF
TRBD2	TRBV5-6	-	TRBJ2-5	TGTGCCAGCAGCTTGGATCTGGGAGGGAGGGCATCGGAGACCCAGTACTTC	CASSLDLGGRASETQYF
-	TRBV6-1	-	TRBJ2-7	TGTGCCAGCAGTGGGCTCCCGGGGGACTTCTTCTACGAGCAGTACTTC	CASSGLPGDFFYEQYF
-	TRBV4-1	-	TRBJ2-7	TGCGCCAGCAGCCACCACATAGGGACTCATTACTACGAGCAGTACTTC	CASSHHIGTHYYEQYF
-	TRBV14	-	TRBJ2-7	TGTGCCAGCAGCTTTAAAAGGGGGTACGAGCAGTACTTC	CASSFKRGYEQYF
TRBD2	TRBV30	-	TRBJ2-7	TGTGCCTGGGAGGGGACTAGCGGAACCTACGAGCAGTACTTC	CAWEGTSGTYEQYF
TRBD1	TRBV18	-	TRBJ1-2	TGTGCCAGCTCATTGGGGAGACAGGGGCCCTATGGCTACACCTTC	CASSLGRQGPYGYTF
-	TRBV12-5	-	TRBJ2-7	TGTGCTAGTGGTTTGGTGGGCAGCTCCTACGAGCAGTACTTC	CASGLVGSSYEQYF
TRBD1	TRBV4-3	-	TRBJ1-1	TGCGCCAGCAGCCAATGGAGTAGGGGGCGGAACACTGAAGCTTTCTTT	CASSQWSRGRNTEAFF
TRBD1	TRBV30	-	TRBJ2-7	TGTGCCTGGATCCCGTCGGGACCGGGACAGGGGGCGGATGGACCCTACGAGCAGTACTTC	CAWIPSGPGQGADGPYEQYF
TRBD1	TRBV11-2	-	TRBJ2-7	TGTGCCAGCAGCACGGAGGGACAGGGGATCCACGAGCAGTACTTC	CASSTEGQGIHEQYF
-	TRBV28	-	TRBJ2-1	TGTGCCAGCAGTCCGCTGGGTAGGGAGTTCAATGAGCAGTTCTTC	CASSPLGREFNEQFF
TRBD2	TRBV11-3	-	TRBJ2-1	TGTGCCAGCAGCTTAGGGACTAGCGGGGGGATCAATGAGCAGTTCTTC	CASSLGTSGGINEQFF
-	TRBV7-6	-	TRBJ1-1	TGTGCCAGCAGCTCTGGGAGGAACACTGAAGCTTTCTTT	CASSSGRNTEAFF
-	TRBV6-6	once	TRBJ2-2	TGTGCCAGCAGTCGGACTTACCAGTGGGGATCCGGGGAGCTGTTTTTT	CASSRTYQWGSGELFF
TRBD1	TRBV6-1	-	TRBJ2-7	TGTGCCAGCAGTGAAGCCGAGGGAGACAGGGGCGCCGAGCAGTACTTC	CASSEAEGDRGAEQYF
-	TRBV2	-	TRBJ1-4	TGTGCCAGCAGTGAACCCTGGGGTCTCGGGGGTGATGAAAAACTGTTTTTT	CASSEPWGLGGDEKLFF
-	TRBV4-1	-	TRBJ2-3	TGCGCCAGCAGCCCGCATAAGGAGGGGGCGGGTCACAGCACAGATACGCAGTATTTT	CASSPHKEGAGHSTDTQYF
TRBD1	TRBV4-1	-	TRBJ1-1	TGCGCCAGCAGCCCAAGACAGGGAAATGAAGCTTTCTTT	CASSPRQGNEAFF
TRBD1	TRBV7-6	-	TRBJ1-2	TGTGCCAGCAGAACAGGGGTTTTAAATGGCTACACCTTC	CASRTGVLNGYTF
-	TRBV6-1	-	TRBJ2-3	TGTGCCAGCAGTGGGGCCACAGATACGCAGTATTTT	CASSGATDTQYF
TRBD1	TRBV2	-	TRBJ2-6	TGTGCCAGCAGCTGGGGTCGGACAGGGGGTTTAGCTGGGGCCAACGTCCTGACTTTC	CASSWGRTGGLAGANVLTF
-	TRBV4-1	-	TRBJ1-6	TGCGCCAGCAGCCAAGATTCGGTCGGCGGCCAATATAATTCACCCCTCCACTTT	CASSQDSVGGQYNSPLHF
TRBD2	TRBV5-1	-	TRBJ2-7	TGCGCCAGCAGCTTGGCCGGAACTAGCGCCTACGAGCAGTACTTC	CASSLAGTSAYEQYF
-	TRBV6-5	-	TRBJ1-6	TGTGCCAGCAGCTACCGTAAGAGCTCCTATAATTCCCCCCTCCACTTT	CASSYRKSSYNSPLHF
TRBD1	TRBV4-1	-	TRBJ1-5	TGCGCCAGCAGCCGTACGACAGGGAATCAGCCCCAGCATTTT	CASSRTTGNQPQHF
TRBD2	TRBV6-6	-	TRBJ2-7	TGTGCCAGCAATCCTACTAGCGTCTCCTACGAGCAGTACTTC	CASNPTSVSYEQYF
-	TRBV6-1	-	TRBJ1-5	TGTGCCAGCAGGAAGACATGGAATCAGCCCCAGCATTTT	CASRKTWNQPQHF
-	TRBV27	-	TRBJ2-2	TGTGCCAGCAGCGGAGGGATGGGGGAGAGCACCGGGGAGCTGTTTTTT	CASSGGMGESTGELFF
-	TRBV27	-	TRBJ2-1	TGTGCCAGCAGTAACCCGACAGCCCCGGGTGAGCAGTTCTTC	CASSNPTAPGEQFF
TRBD2	TRBV7-9	-	TRBJ2-3	TGTGCCAGCAGCTTACCGTCCGCGGGAGGAACAGATACGCAGTATTTT	CASSLPSAGGTDTQYF
TRBD2	TRBV19	-	TRBJ2-1	TGTGCCAGTAGTATTCCCCCCCTAGCGGGAGTCCGCAATGAGCAGTTCTTC	CASSIPPLAGVRNEQFF
-	TRBV6-5	-	TRBJ1-3	TGTGCCACCTTCGGGGGGGAGAGAGCTGGAAACACCATATATTTT	CATFGGERAGNTIYF
TRBD2	TRBV7-2	-	TRBJ2-1	TGTGCCAGCAGCCGTCAGACTAGCGCTCGGCGGAATGAGCAGTTCTTC	CASSRQTSARRNEQFF
TRBD2	TRBV7-2	few	TRBJ2-5	TGTGCCAGCAGCTTCACCATAGCGGGAGGGCACGAGACCCAGTACTTC	CASSFTIAGGHETQYF